This paragraph covers one T cell receptor beta chain sequence. Its target is not known. The data were taken from a study of T-cell reconstitution after alpha-beta-depleted transplantation in children. The study, taken as a whole, reports: Reported findings indicate that, about two months after transplant, alpha-beta T cells came from several hundred expanded clones, which were derived from non-depleted graft cells. Surviving thymic progenitors and recipient T cells were the source of high TCRbeta diversity at day 60 in some patients. T-cell counts and diversity were attributed mostly to newly produced T cells one year after transplant.

The CDR3 runs to 17 residues. Germline values: CDR1 SGHVS, CDR2 FNYEAQ. Trimming at V came to 1 base and at J to 3 bases, leaving 9 bases not matched to a gene. Unique molecular identifiers were incorporated into the prepared TCRbeta library. In TCRdb, the PCR reads were re-called with MiXCR into one record per CDR3 protein. The sample carries a few hundred thousand distinct CDR3 sequences, roughly a quarter recorded once. This specimen was PBMCs, taken before TCRalphabeta/CD19-depleted stem cell transplant. This receptor was identified in a girl aged 2 to 10 with Fanconi anemia, due to receive a stem cell transplant. The chain recombines TRBV7-6 with TRBJ2-5, with TRBD1 matching 9 bases. CDR3 region: CASSLVSTRQGEETQYF. CDR3 DNA: TGTGCCAGCAGCTTAGTCTCAACTCGACAGGGGGAAGAGACCCAGTACTTC.